This is a list of T cell receptor beta chains from one sample in a study of T cell repertoires in cytomegalovirus infection. The antigens of these receptors remain unknown. Each CDR3 protein is one row after TCRdb ran MiXCR on the reads. The table records approximately 310,000 distinct CDR3 sequences, 25% of them present only once. The specimen comprised cultured PBMCs, sampled from culture after CMV antigen stimulation. The receptors were gathered from a human donor in good health (CMV status not recorded). Some clones in this sample may be carry-over from other donors' samples. Both conserved end residues are part of each CDR3. A D gene is named only where the DNA matches it firmly. A clone size is listed for some rows: how often the clone was seen (once, few, many), or a class if it is expanded.

J | size | D | V | CDR3 | DNA
TRBJ2-1 | many | NA | TRBV20-1 | CSARSPARGYNEQFF | TGCAGTGCGCGATCCCCAGCCCGGGGCTACAATGAGCAGTTCTTC
TRBJ2-1 | few | NA | TRBV12-3/TRBV12-4 | CASSPTSFGQFF | TGTGCCAGCAGCCCAACTAGTTTCGGGCAGTTCTTC
TRBJ2-6 | NA | NA | TRBV19 | CASRAWSSGANVLTF | TGTGCCAGCAGAGCGTGGAGCTCTGGGGCCAACGTCCTGACTTTC
TRBJ2-1 | NA | NA | TRBV27 | CASSLYTDGIEQFF | TGTGCCAGCAGTTTATATACGGACGGCATTGAGCAGTTCTTC
TRBJ2-3 | few | NA | TRBV6-5 | CASSYGPTNPTQYF | TGTGCCAGCAGTTACGGACCCACCAACCCCACGCAGTATTTT
TRBJ2-2 | many | TRBD2 | TRBV6-2/TRBV6-3 | CASSYWQGTSGLANTGELFF | TGTGCCAGCAGTTACTGGCAGGGGACTAGCGGACTCGCGAACACCGGGGAGCTGTTTTTT
TRBJ2-1 | many | NA | TRBV7-2 | CASSLAYRRVTYNEQFF | TGTGCCAGCAGCTTAGCGTATCGGCGGGTTACCTACAATGAGCAGTTCTTC
TRBJ2-3 | NA | TRBD2 | TRBV27 | CASSFSQRGPTDTQYF | TGTGCCAGCAGTTTTTCTCAGCGGGGCCCCACAGATACGCAGTATTTT
TRBJ2-5 | few | TRBD2 | TRBV3-1 | CASGTSGRGVHF | TGTGCCAGCGGGACTAGCGGGAGGGGAGTTCACTTC
TRBJ2-2 | NA | NA | TRBV19 | CASSSRAGELFF | TGTGCCAGTAGTTCTCGTGCCGGGGAGCTGTTTTTT
TRBJ2-1 | NA | TRBD1 | TRBV9 | CASSPKDRVGAYNEQFF | TGTGCCAGCAGCCCTAAAGACAGGGTAGGAGCCTACAATGAGCAGTTCTTC
TRBJ2-7 | NA | NA | TRBV6-5 | CASSYRALAYEQYF | TGTGCCAGCAGTTACAGGGCCCTAGCCTACGAGCAGTACTTC
TRBJ1-4 | many | NA | TRBV7-2 | CASSPAYLGGLFF | TGTGCCAGCAGCCCGGCATATTTGGGGGGACTGTTTTTT
TRBJ2-3 | many | TRBD2 | TRBV7-6 | CASSLMLAGADTQYF | TGTGCCAGCAGCTTAATGCTAGCGGGCGCAGATACGCAGTATTTT
TRBJ2-2 | few | NA | TRBV5-4 | CASSGPTAGTGELFF | TGTGCCAGCAGCGGGCCGACTGCGGGCACCGGGGAGCTGTTTTTT
TRBJ2-2 | NA | NA | TRBV7-6 | CASSPGHTTGELFF | TGTGCCAGCAGCCCGGGCCATACCACCGGGGAGCTGTTTTTT
TRBJ2-3 | few | NA | TRBV12-3/TRBV12-4 | CASSLGLVDTQYF | TGTGCCAGCAGTTTGGGCCTCGTAGATACGCAGTATTTT
TRBJ1-5 | many | NA | TRBV7-2 | CASSEDRPNQPQHF | TGTGCCAGCAGCGAAGACAGGCCAAATCAGCCCCAGCATTTT
TRBJ2-4 | few | NA | TRBV27 | CASGPHAKNIQYF | TGTGCCAGCGGACCCCACGCCAAAAACATTCAGTACTTC
TRBJ2-1 | NA | TRBD2 | TRBV28 | CATSGTSSFRSSYNEQFF | TGTGCCACCTCCGGGACTAGCTCTTTCAGAAGCTCCTACAATGAGCAGTTCTTC
TRBJ2-2 | NA | NA | TRBV7-2 | CASSPKWQGGTGELFF | TGTGCCAGCAGCCCGAAATGGCAGGGCGGTACCGGGGAGCTGTTTTTT
TRBJ2-3 | few | NA | TRBV7-2 | CASSPRDSPTQYF | TGTGCCAGCAGCCCTAGGGACTCACCTACGCAGTATTTT
TRBJ2-7 | NA | TRBD1 | TRBV29-1 | CSVGDRGREQYF | TGCAGCGTTGGGGACAGGGGGCGCGAGCAGTACTTC
TRBJ2-2 | many | TRBD2 | TRBV7-2 | CASNPPRLAGAGELFF | TGTGCCAGCAACCCCCCCAGACTAGCGGGAGCAGGGGAGCTGTTTTTT
TRBJ2-3 | few | NA | TRBV28 | CASSFGGADTQYF | TGTGCCAGCAGTTTTGGCGGGGCAGATACGCAGTATTTT
TRBJ2-2 | few | NA | TRBV6-2/TRBV6-3 | CASSINTGELFF | TGTGCCAGCAGTATTAACACCGGGGAGCTGTTTTTT
TRBJ2-2 | few | NA | TRBV2 | CASSEAVTGELFF | TGTGCCAGCAGTGAAGCGGTCACCGGGGAGCTGTTTTTT
TRBJ2-1 | many | NA | TRBV12-5 | CASGSSGQPYHNEQFF | TGTGCTAGTGGTTCCTCTGGACAGCCGTATCACAATGAGCAGTTCTTC
TRBJ1-2 | few | TRBD1 | TRBV6-2/TRBV6-3 | CASTSGQLSYGYTF | TGTGCCAGCACCTCGGGACAGCTAAGCTATGGCTACACCTTC
TRBJ2-3 | many | NA | TRBV7-3 | CASSLSGRGTDTQYF | TGTGCCAGCAGCTTATCTGGCAGGGGCACAGATACGCAGTATTTT
TRBJ2-7 | few | NA | TRBV28 | CASSTTGTGNYEQYF | TGTGCCAGCAGCACAACCGGGACCGGCAACTACGAGCAGTACTTC
TRBJ1-2 | NA | TRBD1 | TRBV29-1 | CSAPGQGVYGYTF | TGCAGCGCCCCGGGACAGGGGGTCTATGGCTACACCTTC
TRBJ2-1 | NA | NA | TRBV20-1 | CSANLANNEQFF | TGCAGTGCTAACCTAGCAAACAATGAGCAGTTCTTC
TRBJ2-1 | few | NA | TRBV4-3 | CASSQDLRTDNEQFF | TGCGCCAGCAGCCAAGATCTTAGGACAGACAATGAGCAGTTCTTC
TRBJ1-1 | NA | NA | TRBV19 | CASKESGAWLF | TGTGCCAGTAAAGAATCGGGCGCGTGGCTCTTT
TRBJ2-3 | few | NA | TRBV2 | CASSTPLGSSTDTQYF | TGTGCCAGCAGTACCCCTCTTGGGTCTAGCACAGATACGCAGTATTTT
TRBJ2-1 | NA | NA | TRBV19 | CASSIVGMSSYNEQFF | TGTGCCAGTAGTATAGTCGGGATGAGCTCCTACAATGAGCAGTTCTTC
TRBJ2-1 | NA | NA | TRBV5-8 | CASTLAAPGVNEQFF | TGTGCCAGCACCCTTGCTGCCCCTGGGGTCAATGAGCAGTTCTTC
TRBJ2-7 | few | NA | TRBV28 | CASSFWAVEGDEQYF | TGTGCCAGCAGTTTTTGGGCCGTGGAGGGGGACGAGCAGTACTTC
TRBJ2-2 | few | NA | TRBV11-2 | CASSLGLHQKAGELFF | TGTGCCAGCAGCTTAGGTCTTCACCAAAAAGCCGGGGAGCTGTTTTTT
TRBJ2-6 | NA | TRBD2 | TRBV3-1 | CASTPGGAGANVLTF | TGTGCCAGCACCCCCGGGGGGGCTGGGGCCAACGTCCTGACTTTC
TRBJ2-1 | few | NA | TRBV28 | CASRTPLDEQFF | TGTGCCAGCAGGACCCCTTTAGATGAGCAGTTCTTC
TRBJ2-5 | NA | TRBD1 | TRBV11-2 | CASSLVTGGSVETQYF | TGTGCCAGCAGCTTAGTAACAGGGGGCTCGGTAGAGACCCAGTACTTC
TRBJ1-1 | few | TRBD1 | TRBV5-1 | CASSKGALGQGMNTEAFF | TGCGCCAGCAGCAAAGGAGCTCTGGGACAGGGGATGAACACTGAAGCTTTCTTT
TRBJ2-7 | NA | TRBD1 | TRBV7-9 | CASSFDRGVDEQYF | TGTGCCAGCAGCTTCGACAGGGGTGTGGACGAGCAGTACTTC
TRBJ2-3 | many | TRBD2 | TRBV6-1 | CASRSSSGGPDTQYF | TGTGCCAGCAGGTCCTCTAGCGGGGGGCCAGATACGCAGTATTTT
TRBJ1-2 | few | NA | TRBV11-3 | CASGRNGPNYGYTF | TGTGCCTCGGGAAGGAACGGACCTAACTATGGCTACACCTTC
TRBJ2-3 | NA | NA | TRBV5-4 | CASSDASGGQSTDTQYF | TGTGCCAGCAGCGACGCATCGGGCGGTCAGAGCACAGATACGCAGTATTTT
TRBJ2-5 | NA | NA | TRBV7-9 | CASSLLRSQETQYF | TGTGCCAGCAGCCTCCTCCGCAGTCAAGAGACCCAGTACTTC
TRBJ2-5 | NA | NA | TRBV5-4 | CASSLQGSEETQYF | TGTGCCAGCAGCCTACAGGGATCGGAGGAGACCCAGTACTTC
TRBJ2-3 | NA | NA | TRBV11-2 | CASSAIRDSLFADTQYF | TGTGCCAGCAGCGCCATCCGGGACTCTTTGTTCGCAGATACGCAGTATTTT
TRBJ1-1 | NA | TRBD1 | TRBV19 | CASSNPDRANTEAFF | TGTGCCAGTAGTAACCCAGACAGGGCGAACACTGAAGCTTTCTTT
TRBJ2-5 | few | TRBD1 | TRBV28 | CASSPRTGGRETQYF | TGTGCCAGCAGTCCTCGGACAGGGGGTAGGGAGACCCAGTACTTC
TRBJ1-3 | NA | NA | TRBV6-6 | CASISPQRIGNTIYF | TGTGCCAGCATTTCTCCCCAGAGGATTGGAAACACCATATATTTT
TRBJ1-3 | few | NA | TRBV7-2 | CASSLAQGDPSGNTIYF | TGTGCCAGCAGCTTAGCGCAAGGCGATCCTTCTGGAAACACCATATATTTT
TRBJ2-1 | many | TRBD1 | TRBV7-2 | CASSLGQGLYNEQFF | TGTGCCAGCAGCTTGGGACAGGGGCTCTACAATGAGCAGTTCTTC
TRBJ1-4 | few | NA | TRBV6-5 | CASSYSTGRGEKLFF | TGTGCCAGCAGTTACTCGACGGGGAGGGGTGAAAAACTGTTTTTT